This T cell receptor (beta chain) is from a study of cytomegalovirus exposure and HLA in healthy donors. Study findings and constraints: Apparent HLA restriction characterized most CMV-associated TCR beta chains in a later analysis. When analyzed later, a missense DCLRE1C variant was found to be linked to TCR beta V- and J-gene trimming. It was only CMV serostatus that was available as immune exposure information.

60 Vbeta and 13 Jbeta primers were used in PCR. Sequencing was performed with immunoSEQ multiplex PCR; in TCRdb, only in-frame clones are kept and a portion is missing. Of roughly 180,000 clones in the sample, 77% were seen once. This clone has only a few counts. The antigen is not known. Trimming removed 4 bases from V and 3 bases from J, with 10 bases in between. The CDR3 length is 13 residues. Per the germline V gene, CDR1 is SGHNT and CDR2 is YYREEE (reference sequence). Though nominally healthy at sampling, donors likely had unrecorded immune exposures. The sample comprised PBMCs. The origin of this receptor is a woman under 40 in good health and CMV-seropositive. The chain is built from TRBV5-4 and TRBJ1-1; tentatively, D is TRBD1 (6 bases). CDR3 amino acids: CASSTDRYTEAFF. DNA of the CDR3: TGTGCCAGCAGCACGGACAGATACACTGAAGCTTTCTTT.